The following is a T cell receptor (beta chain) sequence with its context. The data stem from a study of T cells in tuberculosis. The overall study: Sequenced TCRs come from CD1B-GMM tetramer-binding T cells. This South African cohort compared adolescents with or without latent tuberculosis against adults with active tuberculosis.

Described time point: new active TB diagnosis, blood taken before or within 7 days of starting treatment. The method was immunoSEQ multiplex PCR; TCRdb's version includes in-frame clones alone and lacks a portion of them. The data hold 30,000 to 35,000 clones, with about 91% observed a single time. Per the germline V gene, CDR1 is SNHLY and CDR2 is FYNNEI. The V gene end was trimmed by 8 bases and the J gene end by 0 bases; junction bases not matched to a gene: 7. This CDR3 has 16 residues. The J gene is TRBJ1-1, the V gene TRBV2, with TRBD1 identical over 12 bases. Source: PBMCs, taken at tuberculosis diagnosis. The TCR comes from an adult with tuberculosis. The CDR3 region is CASPTGDRGLNTEAFF. The CDR3 DNA reads as TGTGCCAGCCCGACGGGGGACAGGGGGCTGAACACTGAAGCTTTCTTT. Supplemented by reference TRBV2 and TRBJ1-1, the full variable domain reads EPEVTQTPSHQVTQMGQEVILRCVPISNHLYFYWYRQILGQKVEFLVSFYNNEISEKSEIFDDQFSVERPDGSNFTLKIRSTKLEDSAMYFCASPTGDRGLNTEAFFGQGTRLTVV.